The 10 T cell receptor beta chains below were found in one sample sequenced in a study of T cells expressing NK-cell markers. TCRdb re-called the 5' RACE reads and catalogs CDR3 proteins one per entry, DNA excluded. The sample's table shows around 550,000 distinct CDR3 sequences. Sequenced sample: blood T cells: a sorted CD56 or NKG2C T cell subset, CD4+ or CD8+ T cells, or bulk PBMC T cells (not recorded which). These receptors were collected from a man younger than 30 in good health.

The chain recombines TRBV7-9 with TRBJ2-4; TCRdb names TRBD1, which stays unverified in the absence of DNA. This CDR3 region has 16 residues. Germline-derived CDR1 and CDR2 are SEHNR and FQNEAQ (reference sequence). The CDR3 loop is CASSSPGGTGANIQYF.

V gene TRBV12-3 or TRBV12-4 combines with J gene TRBJ2-1; TCRdb reports TRBD1, a call that lacks DNA to check it against. CDR3 length: 15 amino acids. CDR3 in amino acids: CASLPVGLADNEQFF.

The gene calls are TRBV27 and TRBJ2-1; the TRBD1 assignment by TCRdb is unverifiable without DNA. Per germline, CDR1 MNHEY and CDR2 SMNVEV (reference sequence). The CDR3 loop spans 15 amino acids. The CDR3 here is CASSLCPGGIREQFF.

The chain joins TRBV7-9 to TRBJ2-1; the TCRdb call, TRBD1, lacks DNA for checking. The CDR3 consists of 13 residues. The germline V gene encodes CDR1 SEHNR and CDR2 FQNEAQ (reference sequence). CDR3 loop: CASSPGTPNEQFF.

This rearrangement joins TRBV27 to TRBJ2-1; TCRdb names TRBD1, which stays unverified in the absence of DNA. The CDR3 covers 16 residues. Germline CDR1 and CDR2: MNHEY and SMNVEV (reference sequence). The CDR3 sequence is CASISPGGGSYNEQFF.

The chain is built from TRBV6-1 and TRBJ1-2; TCRdb picks TRBD1, but there is no DNA to check that call. The CDR3 has 14 amino acids. In germline, CDR1 is MNHNS, CDR2 SASEGT. CDR3 sequence: CASSATLTGHGYTF.

The CDR3 region is CASSFNVEKETQYF. The rearrangement uses TRBV5-1 and TRBJ2-5. The CDR3 sequence is 14 residues long. Germline loops: CDR1 SGHRS, CDR2 YFSETQ.

This chain links TRBV6-2 or TRBV6-3 with TRBJ1-2; the D call from TCRdb, TRBD1, cannot be confirmed without DNA. The germline V gene encodes CDR1 MNHEY and CDR2 SVGEGT. The CDR3 totals 15 residues. The CDR3 here is CASSPQVGDRYGYTF.

J is TRBJ2-7 and V is TRBV18; TCRdb returns TRBD1, unconfirmable since there is no DNA. CDR1 and CDR2 (germline): KGHSH, LQKENI. The CDR3 is 16 residues long. The CDR3 protein is CASSPGQAGGGYEQYF.

The genes are TRBV11-1 and TRBJ2-3. The V gene's germline CDR1 is SGHAT and CDR2 FQDESV (reference sequence). The CDR3 contains 14 residues. The CDR3 is CASSFLVLTDTQYF.